This passage covers 5 T cell receptor beta chains from one sample sequenced in a study of response to subunit inactivated influenza vaccine. TCRdb re-derived calls from the RT-PCR reads in MiXCR, one entry per CDR3 protein. The data contain some 640,000 distinct CDR3 sequences, roughly 14% of them seen just once; the ten biggest clones take up 5.5% to 7%. Here the sequenced sample was PBMCs from blood, taken less than 15 days before vaccination. The receptor source for this set is a man in his fifties or sixties who received an inactivated influenza vaccine.

This clonotype was counted between two and nine times. J is TRBJ1-1 and V is TRBV12-3 or TRBV12-4; D possibly corresponds to TRBD1 (6 bases). V was trimmed by 3 bases and J by 4 bases, leaving 12 bases between them. This CDR3 is 14 amino acids long. CDR3 bases: TGTGCCAGCAGTTTCATGGGGGCTGGCACTGAAGCTTTCTTT. This gives the protein CASSFMGAGTEAFF.

The CDR3 nucleotides are TGTGCCAGCAGTTGGGGAAACAGGGGCGAGCAGTACTTC. Translated: CASSWGNRGEQYF. V usage is TRBV7-2 and J usage is TRBJ2-7, with 7 bases that match TRBD1. This CDR3 spans 13 amino acids. V was pared by 6 bases and J by 6 bases, with 8 bases of the junction left unmatched. Germline V gene lookup returns CDR1 SGHTA and CDR2 FQGNSA. The full variable domain, its missing parts supplied by reference TRBV7-2 and TRBJ2-7, is GAGVSQSPSNKVTEKGKDVELRCDPISGHTALYWYRQSLGQGLEFLIYFQGNSAPDKSGLPSDRFSAERTGGSVSTLTIQRTQQEDSAVYLCASSWGNRGEQYFGPGTRLTVT.

The table lists this clonotype with a few counts. The V call is TRBV9, the J call TRBJ1-1; the D gene is possibly TRBD1 (5 bases). CDR3 length: 14 residues. V dropped 4 bases and J dropped 7 bases, with 17 bases sitting between them. The germline gives CDR1 SGDLS, CDR2 YYNGEE. The chain's CDR3 is CASSPTWGPLEAFF. The CDR3 DNA follows: TGTGCCAGCAGCCCAACGTGGGGACCCCTTGAAGCTTTCTTT. The variable domain in full, with the rest retrieved from reference TRBV9 and TRBJ1-1, is DSGVTQTPKHLITATGQRVTLRCSPRSGDLSVYWYQQSLDQGLQFLIQYYNGEERAKGNILERFSAQQFPDLHSELNLSSLELGDSALYFCASSPTWGPLEAFFGQGTRLTVV.

This rearrangement joins TRBV20-1 to TRBJ1-6; tentative D call: TRBD1 (5 bases). Trimming cost V 6 bases and J 7 bases, with 13 bases left between them. This CDR3 is built from 13 residues. Germline CDR1 DFQATT, CDR2 SNEGSKA (reference sequence). The CDR3 bases are TGCAGTGCCCCGGGGACGGACAATTCACCCCTCCACTTT. Translation gives CSAPGTDNSPLHF.

This clonotype has more than one count but fewer than ten. The chain uses TRBV28 and TRBJ1-5; D is ambiguous. The V gene lost 3 bases and the J gene lost 4 bases, with 7 bases spanning the gap. The CDR3 is 13 amino acids. Looked up from germline, CDR1 is MDHEN and CDR2 is SYDVKM. CDR3 DNA sequence: TGTGCCAGCAGTTTGCCGCCTAATCAGCCCCAGCATTTT. It codes for CASSLPPNQPQHF.